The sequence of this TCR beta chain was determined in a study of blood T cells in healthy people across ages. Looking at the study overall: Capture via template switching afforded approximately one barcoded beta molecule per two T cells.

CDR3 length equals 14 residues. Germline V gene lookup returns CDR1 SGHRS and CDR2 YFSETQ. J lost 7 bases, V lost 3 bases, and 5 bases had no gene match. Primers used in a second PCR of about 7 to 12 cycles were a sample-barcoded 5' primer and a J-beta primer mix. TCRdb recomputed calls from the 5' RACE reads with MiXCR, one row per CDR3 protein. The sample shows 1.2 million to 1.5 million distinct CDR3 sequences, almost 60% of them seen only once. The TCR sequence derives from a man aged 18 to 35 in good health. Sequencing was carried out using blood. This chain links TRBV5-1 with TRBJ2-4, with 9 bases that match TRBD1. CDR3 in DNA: TGCGCCAGCAGCTCCGACAGGGGGGTCAACATTCAGTACTTC. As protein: CASSSDRGVNIQYF.